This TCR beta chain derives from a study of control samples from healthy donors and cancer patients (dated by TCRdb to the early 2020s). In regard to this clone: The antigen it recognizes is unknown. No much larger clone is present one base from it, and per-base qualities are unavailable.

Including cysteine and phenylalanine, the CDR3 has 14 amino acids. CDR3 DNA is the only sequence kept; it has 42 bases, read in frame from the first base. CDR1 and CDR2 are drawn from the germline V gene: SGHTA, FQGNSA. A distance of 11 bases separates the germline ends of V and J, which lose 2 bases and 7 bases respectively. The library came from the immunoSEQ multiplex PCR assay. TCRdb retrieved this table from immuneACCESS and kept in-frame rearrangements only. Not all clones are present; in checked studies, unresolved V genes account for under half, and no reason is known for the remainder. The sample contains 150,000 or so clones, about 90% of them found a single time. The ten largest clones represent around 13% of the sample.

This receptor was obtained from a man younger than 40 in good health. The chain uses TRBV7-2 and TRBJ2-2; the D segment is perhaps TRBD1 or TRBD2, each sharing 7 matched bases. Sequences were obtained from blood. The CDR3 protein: CASSLQGEGGELFF. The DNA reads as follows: TGTGCCAGCAGCTTACAGGGGGAGGGCGGGGAGCTGTTTTTT.